The 20 T cell receptor beta chains presented below share a single source sample, sequenced in a study of cytomegalovirus exposure and HLA in healthy donors (dated by TCRdb to about 2017). The library relied on the immunoSEQ multiplex PCR assay. For the multiplex PCR, a mixture combining 60 forward primers for TCR Vbeta segments and 13 reverse primers for TCR Jbeta segments was used. TCRdb's version of the immuneACCESS table is confined to in-frame rearrangements and falls short of the full clone set. An unresolved V gene accounts for under half of the shortfall where checked; the remainder is of unknown origin. This sample holds 170,000 or so clones; about four fifths were observed only once. The biggest ten clones account for 6% to 7.5% of the sample. Source material: PBMCs. The receptors were gathered from a man aged 30 to 39 in good health and CMV-seropositive.

On this clone: Other DNA variants within this sample encode the same CDR3. The chain employs TRBV6-5 and TRBJ2-1; unclear D gene. Trimming took 5 bases from V and 4 from J, leaving 3 bases between them. This CDR3 region has 11 residues. The V gene's germline CDR1 is MNHEY and CDR2 SVGAGI. The CDR3 region has the DNA TGTGCCAGCAGTCTTTACAATGAGCAGTTCTTC. Translated: CASSLYNEQFF.

J is TRBJ2-1 and V is TRBV10-3, with TRBD1 matching over 11 bases. Trimming took 7 bases from V and 6 from J; bases not matched to a gene: 5. The CDR3 spans 14 residues. Germline V gene sequence: CDR1 ENHRY, CDR2 SYGVKD. CDR3 sequence (DNA): TGTGCCATCAATCCGGGACAGGGGGGCAATGAGCAGTTCTTC. Protein: CAINPGQGGNEQFF.

This clone was detected only once. The V gene is TRBV7-2, the J gene TRBJ2-1; 7 nucleotides match TRBD2. Germline V gene sequence: CDR1 SGHTA, CDR2 FQGNSA. The CDR3 sequence is 17 residues long. Losses at the gene ends were 3 bases for V and 0 bases for J; bases not matched to a gene: 8. For the CDR3, the DNA is TGTGCCAGCAGCTTTAGGATTAGCGGGTCCTCCTACAATGAGCAGTTCTTC. Its translation: CASSFRISGSSYNEQFF.

The genes are TRBV2 and TRBJ1-2; 7 positions agree with TRBD1. With V trimmed by 6 bases and J by 3 bases, 10 bases remained unmatched. The germline CDR1 and CDR2 sequences are SNHLY and FYNNEI. CDR3 length: 15 amino acids. The CDR3 DNA is TGTGCCAGCAGGCGAAGGGACAGCGATTACTATGGCTACACCTTC. It is translated as CASRRRDSDYYGYTF.

The rearrangement uses TRBV30 and TRBJ2-1; D is unresolved. The CDR3 is 10 amino acids. Trimming pared 8 bases from V and 5 bases from J, leaving 7 bases between. Germline V gene lookup returns CDR1 GTSNPN and CDR2 SVGIG (reference sequence). CDR3 DNA: TGTGCCGTCCGAGACAATGAGCAGTTCTTC. Protein product: CAVRDNEQFF.

The V call is TRBV5-1, the J call TRBJ2-7; TRBD1 might be the D (6 bases). V dropped 6 bases and J dropped 4 bases, with 17 bases sitting between them. The CDR3 covers 14 residues. Germline V lookup: CDR1 SGHRS, CDR2 YFSETQ. The CDR3 is CASTLGQYGYEQYF. For the CDR3, the DNA is TGCGCCAGCACCCTCGGACAGTATGGGTACGAGCAGTACTTC.

The gene calls are TRBV9 and TRBJ1-2, with TRBD1 matching over 9 bases. This CDR3 spans 13 amino acids. V shed 5 bases, J shed 6 bases, and the junction held 5 bases outside the gene matches. Per germline, CDR1 SGDLS and CDR2 YYNGEE. CDR3 in DNA: TGTGCCAGCAGGGATACAGGGGGCCATGGCTACACCTTC. Translating it yields CASRDTGGHGYTF.

CDR3 nucleotide sequence: TGTGCCAGCAGCTTAGATAGCAGGGTAGAGAGCGAGCAGTACTTC. It is translated as CASSLDSRVESEQYF. This rearrangement joins TRBV11-2 to TRBJ2-7; perhaps TRBD1 as D (5 bases). V was pared by 0 bases and J by 6 bases, with 15 bases between. The CDR3 consists of 15 residues. From germline, CDR1 is SGHAT and CDR2 FQNNGV.

V usage is TRBV2 and J usage is TRBJ1-1; 9 bases are a match to TRBD1. In germline, CDR1 is SNHLY, CDR2 FYNNEI. The CDR3 loop spans 13 amino acids. The V segment lost 6 bases and the J segment 1 base; nucleotides outside the gene matches: 0. CDR3 sequence reads: CASRDRGNTEAFF. CDR3 bases: TGTGCCAGCAGGGACAGGGGGAACACTGAAGCTTTCTTT.

The chain has TRBV28 and TRBJ1-4; 7 positions agree with TRBD1. In germline, CDR1 is MDHEN, CDR2 SYDVKM. The CDR3 totals 14 residues. Germline trimming cut 2 bases from V and 7 bases from J; bases unmatched to any gene: 4. CDR3 DNA sequence: TGTGCCAGCAGTTTAAACAGGGGAGGTGAAAAACTGTTTTTT. Protein: CASSLNRGGEKLFF. The whole variable domain, remainder taken from reference TRBV28 and TRBJ1-4, is DVKVTQSSRYLVKRTGEKVFLECVQDMDHENMFWYRQDPGLGLRLIYFSYDVKMKEKGDIPEGYSVSREKKERFSLILESASTNQTSMYLCASSLNRGGEKLFFGSGTQLSVL.

This clone was counted a single time. The J gene is TRBJ2-7, the V gene TRBV6-5; TRBD1 agrees at 9 bases. V lost 8 bases and J lost 6; bases outside the gene matches: 11. Germline CDR1 is MNHEY and CDR2 is SVGAGI. The CDR3 spans 14 residues. The CDR3 spells CASGEGGTGIEQYF. CDR3 coding DNA: TGTGCCAGCGGGGAGGGCGGGACAGGGATCGAGCAGTACTTC.

The chain has TRBV5-1 and TRBJ1-2, with TRBD1 identical over 7 bases. The CDR3 loop spans 15 amino acids. Germline V gene data show CDR1 as SGHRS and CDR2 as YFSETQ. After removal of 0 bases from V and 3 bases from J, the junction contained 5 bases not matched to a gene. CDR3 in amino acids: CASSLDDRAHYGYTF. The CDR3 bases are TGCGCCAGCAGCTTGGATGACAGGGCCCACTATGGCTACACCTTC.

The chain couples TRBV23-1 to TRBJ2-1, with 11 bases that match TRBD2. TRBV23-1 is sorted into the ORF group, with uncertain function. V gave up 0 bases and J gave up 4 bases; unmatched junction bases: 11. This CDR3 has 19 amino acids. CDR3: CASSQSVIAGGPQYNEQFF. DNA for the CDR3: TGCGCCAGCAGTCAATCGGTGATAGCGGGAGGGCCGCAGTACAATGAGCAGTTCTTC.

The chain combines TRBV5-4 with TRBJ2-7; the match to TRBD1 covers 11 bases. Germline V gives CDR1 SGHNT, CDR2 YYREEE (reference sequence). The CDR3 consists of 14 residues. V lost 4 bases and J lost 3; bases outside the gene matches: 3. The CDR3 DNA sequence: TGTGCCAGCAGCCCTGGGACAGGGGGCTACGAGCAGTACTTC. Translating gives CASSPGTGGYEQYF. The variable domain in full, completed from reference TRBV5-4 and TRBJ2-7, reads ETGVTQSPTHLIKTRGQQVTLRCSSQSGHNTVSWYQQALGQGPQFIFQYYREEENGRGNFPPRFSGLQFPNYSSELNVNALELDDSALYLCASSPGTGGYEQYFGPGTRLTVT.

The chain links TRBV11-1 to TRBJ2-2; TRBD2 is a possible D gene (6 bases). V dropped 5 bases and J dropped 1 base, with 14 bases sitting between them. From germline, CDR1 is SGHAT and CDR2 FQDESV (reference sequence). The CDR3 extends over 16 amino acids. As DNA, the CDR3 is TGTGCCAGCAGCCGTTATGCCGGGAGGAACACCGGGGAGCTGTTTTTT. The encoded protein is CASSRYAGRNTGELFF.

In its sample, this clone was seen a few times. A junction end diverges from the germline sequence, so it may reflect a read error. The chain has TRBV7-9 and TRBJ1-1; D is unresolved. This CDR3 spans 13 amino acids. Looked up from germline, CDR1 is SEHNR and CDR2 is FQNEAQ (reference sequence). The CDR3 here is CSSSLGFGTEAFF. In DNA form, the CDR3 reads TGTTCCAGCAGCTTAGGGTTCGGCACTGAAGCTTTCTTT.

The chain joins TRBV7-2 to TRBJ2-3, with TRBD2 matching 8 bases. The CDR3 length is 18 residues. Germline V gives CDR1 SGHTA, CDR2 FQGNSA. The V and J ends lost 2 bases and 4 bases, in that order; junction bases with no gene match: 14. The DNA of the CDR3 is TGTGCCAGCAGCTTACCCCCGTCCGGGACTAGTTTGGCAGATACGCAGTATTTT. Protein: CASSLPPSGTSLADTQYF.

The V and J genes are TRBV11-3 and TRBJ2-7, with 10 positions matching TRBD1. Germline assignment: CDR1 SGHNT and CDR2 YENEEA. The CDR3 has 17 amino acids. V gave up 5 bases and J gave up 2 bases; unmatched junction bases: 12. CDR3 nucleotides: TGTGCCAGCAGCGCCCGTCGGACCGGGACAGGGGCCTACGAGCAGTACTTC. Translated, it gives CASSARRTGTGAYEQYF.

This clone appeared once. One junction end disagrees with the germline gene, perhaps due to a read error. The chain has TRBV5-4 and TRBJ2-1; maybe TRBD2 (5 bases). The CDR3 is 11 residues long. Per the germline V gene, CDR1 is SGHNT and CDR2 is YYREEE (reference sequence). CDR3 amino acids: CANSSGNEQFF. CDR3 nucleotide sequence: TGTGCCAACAGCTCGGGGAATGAGCAGTTCTTC.

V and J are TRBV5-1 and TRBJ2-1; 10 bases are shared with TRBD2. The CDR3 is made up of 16 amino acids. The V gene's germline CDR1 is SGHRS and CDR2 YFSETQ. V lost 2 bases and J lost 7; bases outside the gene matches: 9. Here the CDR3 reads CASSFPGGSGRNEQFF. DNA of the CDR3: TGCGCCAGCAGCTTCCCTGGGGGTAGCGGGAGGAATGAGCAGTTCTTC.